One and the same sample provided the 10 T cell receptor beta chains below, sequenced in a study of blood T cell repertoires in COVID-19. Measured with immunoSEQ multiplex PCR; TCRdb has only the in-frame clones, and not every one. In the table there are 290,000 or so clones, 85% of which are singletons. Sequencing was done on a sample of peripheral blood. Every receptor here comes from a man between 45 and 60 years old with active or convalescent COVID-19.

This clone has a single count. V usage is TRBV5-6 and J usage is TRBJ2-7; tentative D call: TRBD2 (6 bases). V dropped 4 bases and J dropped 0 bases, with 14 bases sitting between them. The CDR3 totals 15 residues. Germline CDR1 is SGHDT and CDR2 is YYEEEE. CDR3 sequence (DNA): TGTGCCAGCAGCCGTCGGAGGGTGGCCTCCTACGAGCAGTACTTC. This translates into CASSRRRVASYEQYF.

The sample holds a few counts of this clone. The chain joins TRBV27 to TRBJ1-5, with a weak D call TRBD1 (5 bases). This CDR3 comprises 13 residues. The germline V gene has CDR1 MNHEY and CDR2 SMNVEV (reference sequence). The V end was cut by 2 bases, the J end by 6 bases, with 8 bases between. CDR3 coding DNA: TGTGCCAGCAGTTTAGGGGGGACTCAGCCCCAGCATTTT. As protein: CASSLGGTQPQHF.

The V call is TRBV5-1, the J call TRBJ2-2, with 8 bases identical to TRBD1. The CDR3 is 15 amino acids. In germline, CDR1 is SGHRS, CDR2 YFSETQ. With V trimmed by 3 bases and J by 1 base, 2 bases remained unmatched. The CDR3 DNA follows: TGCGCCAGCAGCTCCAGGGGGCGGAACACCGGGGAGCTGTTTTTT. Residues: CASSSRGRNTGELFF.

Only one count was recorded for this clone. This rearrangement joins TRBV5-1 to TRBJ1-1; D not resolved. V dropped 1 base and J dropped 3 bases, with 13 bases sitting between them. The CDR3 consists of 15 residues. From germline, CDR1 is SGHRS and CDR2 YFSETQ. Here the CDR3 DNA reads TGCGCCAGCAGCTTGAGAGGGCGGGATGACACTGAAGCTTTCTTT. It codes for CASSLRGRDDTEAFF.

The rearrangement links TRBV25-1 to TRBJ2-5; TRBD1 aligns across 11 bases. The V gene end was trimmed by 1 base and the J gene end by 5 bases; junction bases not matched to a gene: 12. Germline V lookup: CDR1 MGHDK, CDR2 SYGVNS. The CDR3 consists of 18 residues. CDR3 in DNA: TGTGCCAGCAGTGAATCCGTTTCTCCGGGACAGGGGGACGAGACCCAGTACTTC. Protein: CASSESVSPGQGDETQYF.

This rearrangement joins TRBV27 to TRBJ2-1, with TRBD2 matching 9 bases. This CDR3 region has 15 residues. The V and J ends lost 3 bases and 0 bases, in that order; junction bases with no gene match: 0. Germline CDR1 is MNHEY and CDR2 is SMNVEV (reference sequence). The CDR3 coding sequence is TGTGCCAGCAGTTTTAGCGGGAGCTCCTACAATGAGCAGTTCTTC. Its protein is CASSFSGSSYNEQFF.

J is TRBJ2-1 and V is TRBV4-1; 9 nucleotides match TRBD1. In germline, CDR1 is MGHRA, CDR2 YSYEKL. V gave up 4 bases and J gave up 6 bases; unmatched junction bases: 10. The CDR3 totals 16 residues. CDR3 amino acids: CASSPHRDREGNEQFF. The CDR3, as DNA: TGCGCCAGCAGCCCCCACCGGGACAGGGAAGGCAATGAGCAGTTCTTC.

This clone was seen a few times. V usage is TRBV14 and J usage is TRBJ1-1, with D unclear. This CDR3 comprises 15 residues. Between the trimmed V and J ends, which lost 0 bases and 6 bases, there was a span of 14 bases. CDR1 SGHDN and CDR2 FVKESK come from the germline V gene. The CDR3 loop is CASSQDRAEGAEAFF. The CDR3 DNA reads as TGTGCCAGCAGCCAAGACCGGGCCGAGGGTGCTGAAGCTTTCTTT.

The CDR3 nucleotides read TGTGCCAGCAGTCCCTACGGGGGGCGCAATCAGCCCCAGCATTTT. It specifies CASSPYGGRNQPQHF. V gene TRBV6-2 or TRBV6-3 combines with J gene TRBJ1-5; D is perhaps TRBD1 (6 bases). This CDR3 spans 15 amino acids. Trimming took off 5 bases at V and 2 bases at J, with 13 bases between the two ends. Germline CDR1 is MNHEY and CDR2 is SVGEGT.

The CDR3 DNA reads as TGTGCCATCGGGGGAAGGGGGTCAGCTAACAATGAGCAGTTCTTC. It specifies CAIGGRGSANNEQFF. The chain is built from TRBV10-3 and TRBJ2-1; possible D gene TRBD1, 6 bases. The CDR3 totals 15 residues. From germline, CDR1 is ENHRY and CDR2 SYGVKD. Trimming cost V 8 bases and J 5 bases, with 19 bases left between them.